The present T cell receptor beta chain was sequenced within a study of blood T cell repertoires in COVID-19. As for the study in general: PBMCs, B-cell-depleted T cells, or T cells provided the cDNA or gDNA that made up the material.

Clinical history as reported by participants underpinned cohort assignment. For recovered donors of Cohort 3, there were two negative PCRs, clearance, or symptom resolution. Sequenced by immunoSEQ multiplex PCR; TCRdb stores in-frame clones only, minus some. The sample shows a few hundred thousand clones, roughly 85% of them seen only once. Sequenced input: PBMCs or T cells enriched from blood (not recorded which). The source is a man aged 35-49 years who had recovered from COVID-19.

CDR3 DNA: TGTGCCACCAAGGAGAGCTCCTATAATTCACCCCTCCACTTT. As protein: CATKESSYNSPLHF. V and J are TRBV14 and TRBJ1-6; D gene unclear. This CDR3 is built from 14 residues. Trimming shortened V by 10 bases and J by 0 bases, and 10 bases separated the two germline ends. The V gene's germline CDR1 is SGHDN and CDR2 FVKESK. Combining the CDR3 with reference TRBV14 and TRBJ1-6 gives the whole variable domain EAGVTQFPSHSVIEKGQTVTLRCDPISGHDNLYWYRRVMGKEIKFLLHFVKESKQDESGMPNNRFLAERTGGTYSTLKVQPAELEDSGVYFCATKESSYNSPLHFGNGTRLTVT.